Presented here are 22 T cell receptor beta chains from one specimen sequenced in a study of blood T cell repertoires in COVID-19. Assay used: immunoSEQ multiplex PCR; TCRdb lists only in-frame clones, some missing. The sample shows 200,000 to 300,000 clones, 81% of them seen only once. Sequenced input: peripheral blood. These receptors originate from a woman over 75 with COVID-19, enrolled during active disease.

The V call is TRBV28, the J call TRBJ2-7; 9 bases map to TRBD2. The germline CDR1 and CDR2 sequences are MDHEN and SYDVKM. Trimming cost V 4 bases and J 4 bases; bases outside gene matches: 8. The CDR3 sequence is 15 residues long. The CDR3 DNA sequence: TGTGCCAGCAGTTCGTTAGCGGGAGTAGAGTACGAGCAGTACTTC. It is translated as CASSSLAGVEYEQYF.

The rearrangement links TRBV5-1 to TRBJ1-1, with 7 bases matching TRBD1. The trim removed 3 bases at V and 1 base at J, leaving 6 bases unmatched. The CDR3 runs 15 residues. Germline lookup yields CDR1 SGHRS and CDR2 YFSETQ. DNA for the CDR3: TGCGCCAGCAGCTCAGGACAGGCAGCGAACACTGAAGCTTTCTTT. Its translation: CASSSGQAANTEAFF.

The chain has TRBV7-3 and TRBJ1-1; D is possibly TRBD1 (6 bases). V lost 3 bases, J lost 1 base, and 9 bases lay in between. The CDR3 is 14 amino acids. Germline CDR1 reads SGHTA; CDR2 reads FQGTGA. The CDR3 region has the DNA TGTGCCAGCAGCTTTTCGACAGGGAACACTGAAGCTTTCTTT. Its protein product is CASSFSTGNTEAFF.

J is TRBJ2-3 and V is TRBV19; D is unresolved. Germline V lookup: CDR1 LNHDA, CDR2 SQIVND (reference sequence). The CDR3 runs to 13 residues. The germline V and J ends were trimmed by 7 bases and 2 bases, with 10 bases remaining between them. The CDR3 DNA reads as TGTGCCAGTAAGTTCAGAACCACAGATACGCAGTATTTT. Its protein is CASKFRTTDTQYF.

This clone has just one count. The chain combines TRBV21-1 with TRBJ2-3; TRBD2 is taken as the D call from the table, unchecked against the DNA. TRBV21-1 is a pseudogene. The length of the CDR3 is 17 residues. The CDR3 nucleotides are TGTGCCAGCAGCAACCTTGTGAGGTTCCCTCACCCAGATACGCAGTATTTT. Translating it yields CASSNLVRFPHPDTQYF.

This CDR3 is CASSSLGWFTDTQYF. The CDR3 DNA sequence: TGTGCCAGCAGCTCCCTGGGCTGGTTCACAGATACGCAGTATTTT. V gene TRBV14 combines with J gene TRBJ2-3, with D uncertain. V lost 5 bases to trimming and J lost 2 bases, with 14 bases between them. Germline V gene data show CDR1 as SGHDN and CDR2 as FVKESK. The CDR3 extends over 15 amino acids.

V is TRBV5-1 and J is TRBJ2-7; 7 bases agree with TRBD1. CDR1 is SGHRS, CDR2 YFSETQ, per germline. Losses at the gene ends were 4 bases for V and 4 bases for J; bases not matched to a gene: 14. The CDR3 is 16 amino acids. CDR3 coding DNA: TGCGCCAGCAGCGCAGGGACAGCAGACCTCGCATACGAGCAGTACTTC. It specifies CASSAGTADLAYEQYF. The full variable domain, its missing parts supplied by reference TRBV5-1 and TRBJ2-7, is KAGVTQTPRYLIKTRGQQVTLSCSPISGHRSVSWYQQTPGQGLQFLFEYFSETQRNKGNFPGRFSGRQFSNSRSEMNVSTLELGDSALYLCASSAGTADLAYEQYFGPGTRLTVT.

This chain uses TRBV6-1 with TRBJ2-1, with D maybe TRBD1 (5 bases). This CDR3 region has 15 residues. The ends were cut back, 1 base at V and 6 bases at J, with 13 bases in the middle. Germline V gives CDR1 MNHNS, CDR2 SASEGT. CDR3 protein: CASSEEPSRVNEQFF. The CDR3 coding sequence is TGTGCCAGCAGTGAAGAGCCCTCCAGGGTCAATGAGCAGTTCTTC.

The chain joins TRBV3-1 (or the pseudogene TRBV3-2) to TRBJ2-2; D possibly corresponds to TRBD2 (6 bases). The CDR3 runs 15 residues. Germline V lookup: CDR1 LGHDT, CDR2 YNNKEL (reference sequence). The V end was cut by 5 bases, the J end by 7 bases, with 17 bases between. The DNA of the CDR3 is TGTGCCAGCAGCGAGCCGGGACTGACAAACGGGGAGCTGTTTTTT. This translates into CASSEPGLTNGELFF.

CDR3 DNA: TGTGCCAGCAGTTTGACAGGGATGCGAGAGCAGTTCTTC. The encoded protein is CASSLTGMREQFF. The J gene is TRBJ2-1, the V gene TRBV6-2 or TRBV6-3, with TRBD1 matching 7 bases. Germline CDR1 is MNHEY and CDR2 is SVGEGT. J gave up 10 bases and V 4 bases, and 7 bases lay outside the gene matches. This CDR3 spans 13 amino acids.

The chain's CDR3 is CATIGRDSSYEQYF. In nucleotides, the CDR3 is TGTGCCACCATTGGACGGGACAGCTCCTACGAGCAGTACTTC. V usage is TRBV6-5 and J usage is TRBJ2-7; 7 nucleotides match TRBD1. The CDR3 contains 14 residues. In germline, CDR1 is MNHEY, CDR2 SVGAGI. With V trimmed by 10 bases and J by 0 bases, 9 bases remained unmatched.

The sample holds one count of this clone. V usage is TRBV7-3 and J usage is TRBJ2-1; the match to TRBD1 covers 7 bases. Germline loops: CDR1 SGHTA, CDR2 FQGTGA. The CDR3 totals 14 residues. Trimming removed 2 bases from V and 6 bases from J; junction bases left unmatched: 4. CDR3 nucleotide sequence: TGTGCCAGCAGCTTATCACAGGGGATCAATGAGCAGTTCTTC. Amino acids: CASSLSQGINEQFF. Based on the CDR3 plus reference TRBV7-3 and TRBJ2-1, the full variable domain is GAGVSQTPSNKVTEKGKYVELRCDPISGHTALYWYRQSLGQGPEFLIYFQGTGAADDSGLPNDRFFAVRPEGSVSTLKIQRTERGDSAVYLCASSLSQGINEQFFGPGTRLTVL.

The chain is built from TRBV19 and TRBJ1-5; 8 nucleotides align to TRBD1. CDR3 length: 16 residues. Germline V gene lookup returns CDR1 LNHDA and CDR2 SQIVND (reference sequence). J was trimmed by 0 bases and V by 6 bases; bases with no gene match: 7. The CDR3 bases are TGTGCCAGTAGATTGGACAGGGCCGATAGCAATCAGCCCCAGCATTTT. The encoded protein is CASRLDRADSNQPQHF.

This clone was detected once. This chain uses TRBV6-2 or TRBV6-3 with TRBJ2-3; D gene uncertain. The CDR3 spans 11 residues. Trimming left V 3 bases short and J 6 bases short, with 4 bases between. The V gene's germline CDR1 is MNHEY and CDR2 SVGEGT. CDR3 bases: TGTGCCAGCAGTTATCTCGATACGCAGTATTTT. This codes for CASSYLDTQYF.

The CDR3 protein is CASRETGTGLSPLHF. The CDR3 DNA reads TGTGCCAGCAGGGAAACCGGGACAGGGCTCTCACCCCTCCACTTT. V gene TRBV2 combines with J gene TRBJ1-6; 9 nucleotides agree with TRBD1. After removal of 6 bases from V and 10 bases from J, the junction contained 10 bases not matched to a gene. Germline-derived CDR1 and CDR2 are SNHLY and FYNNEI. The CDR3 loop spans 15 amino acids.

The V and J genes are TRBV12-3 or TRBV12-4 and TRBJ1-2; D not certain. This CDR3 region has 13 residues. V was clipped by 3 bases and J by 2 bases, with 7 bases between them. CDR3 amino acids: CASSLATNYGYTF. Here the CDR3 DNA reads TGTGCCAGCAGTTTGGCAACCAACTATGGCTACACCTTC.

The CDR3 sequence: CASSLGQVPGTEAFF. The CDR3 nucleotides are TGTGCCAGCAGCTTAGGACAGGTCCCGGGCACTGAAGCTTTCTTT. The chain joins TRBV7-2 to TRBJ1-1, with a weak D call TRBD1 (6 bases). This CDR3 is built from 15 residues. Between the trimmed V and J ends, which lost 1 base and 4 bases, there was a span of 13 bases. The germline gives CDR1 SGHTA, CDR2 FQGNSA.

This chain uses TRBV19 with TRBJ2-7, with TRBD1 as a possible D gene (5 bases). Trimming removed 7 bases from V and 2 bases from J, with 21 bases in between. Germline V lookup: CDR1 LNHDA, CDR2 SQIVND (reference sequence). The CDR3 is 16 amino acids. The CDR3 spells CASTQTGGAGTYEQYF. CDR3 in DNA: TGTGCCAGTACCCAGACCGGTGGTGCAGGGACCTACGAGCAGTACTTC.

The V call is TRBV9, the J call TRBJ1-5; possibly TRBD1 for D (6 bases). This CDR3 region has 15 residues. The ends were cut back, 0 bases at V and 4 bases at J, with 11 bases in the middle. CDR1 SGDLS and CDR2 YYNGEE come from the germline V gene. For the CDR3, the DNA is TGTGCCAGCAGCGTAGAAGGGGGAGGGAATCAGCCCCAGCATTTT. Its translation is CASSVEGGGNQPQHF.

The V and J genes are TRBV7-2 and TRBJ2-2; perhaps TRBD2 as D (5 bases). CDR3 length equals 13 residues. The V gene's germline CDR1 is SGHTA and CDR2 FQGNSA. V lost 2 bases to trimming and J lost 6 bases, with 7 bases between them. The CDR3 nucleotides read TGTGCCAGCAGCTTAACGAGGGCCGGGGAGCTGTTTTTT. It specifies CASSLTRAGELFF.

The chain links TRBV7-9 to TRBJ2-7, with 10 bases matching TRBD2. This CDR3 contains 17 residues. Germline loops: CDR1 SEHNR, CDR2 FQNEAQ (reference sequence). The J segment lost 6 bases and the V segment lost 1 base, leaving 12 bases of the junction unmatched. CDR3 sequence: CASSLVLAGDLPSEQYF. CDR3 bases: TGTGCCAGCAGCTTAGTCCTAGCGGGAGATCTCCCATCCGAGCAGTACTTC.

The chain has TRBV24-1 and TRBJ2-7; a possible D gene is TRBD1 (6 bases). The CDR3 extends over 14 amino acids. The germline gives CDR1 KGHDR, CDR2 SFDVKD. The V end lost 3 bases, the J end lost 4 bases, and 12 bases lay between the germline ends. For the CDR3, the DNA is TGTGCCACCAGTGATCCCCGCACAGGGTACGAGCAGTACTTC. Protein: CATSDPRTGYEQYF.